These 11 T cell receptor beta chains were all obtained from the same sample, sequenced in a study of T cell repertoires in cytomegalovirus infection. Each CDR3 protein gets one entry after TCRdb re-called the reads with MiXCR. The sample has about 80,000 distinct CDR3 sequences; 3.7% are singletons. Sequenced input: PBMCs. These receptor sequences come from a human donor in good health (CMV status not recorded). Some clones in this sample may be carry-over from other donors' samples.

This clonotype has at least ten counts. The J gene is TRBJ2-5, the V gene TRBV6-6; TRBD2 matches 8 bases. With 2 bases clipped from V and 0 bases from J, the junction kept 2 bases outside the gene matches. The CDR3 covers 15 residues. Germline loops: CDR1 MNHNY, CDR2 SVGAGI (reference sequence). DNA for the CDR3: TGTGCCAGCAGTTACGCGGGGGGCCACCAAGAGACCCAGTACTTC. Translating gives CASSYAGGHQETQYF.

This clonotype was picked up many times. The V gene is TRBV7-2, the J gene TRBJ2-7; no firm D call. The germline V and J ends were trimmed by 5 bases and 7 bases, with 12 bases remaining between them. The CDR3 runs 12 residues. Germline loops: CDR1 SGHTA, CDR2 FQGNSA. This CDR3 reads CASSPATKEQYF. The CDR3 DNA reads TGTGCCAGCAGCCCTGCGACGAAGGAGCAGTACTTC.

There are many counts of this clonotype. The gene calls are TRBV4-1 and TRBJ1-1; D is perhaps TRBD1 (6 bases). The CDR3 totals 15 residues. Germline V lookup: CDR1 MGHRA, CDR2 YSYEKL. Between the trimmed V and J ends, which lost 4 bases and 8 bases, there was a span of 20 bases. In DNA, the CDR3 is TGCGCCAGCAGCCCATGGGGGACACCGCGGAGGGAAGCTTTCTTT. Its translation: CASSPWGTPRREAFF.

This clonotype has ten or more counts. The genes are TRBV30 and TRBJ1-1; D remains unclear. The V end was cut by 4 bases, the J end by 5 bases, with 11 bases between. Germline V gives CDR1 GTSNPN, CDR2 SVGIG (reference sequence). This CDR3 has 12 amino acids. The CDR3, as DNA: TGTGCCTGGATCAACCCGGGGACTGAAGCTTTCTTT. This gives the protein CAWINPGTEAFF. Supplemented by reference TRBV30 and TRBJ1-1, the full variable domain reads SQTIHQWPATLVQPVGSPLSLECTVEGTSNPNLYWYRQAAGRGLQLLFYSVGIGQISSEVPQNLSASRPQDRQFILSSKKLLLSDSGFYLCAWINPGTEAFFGQGTRLTVV.

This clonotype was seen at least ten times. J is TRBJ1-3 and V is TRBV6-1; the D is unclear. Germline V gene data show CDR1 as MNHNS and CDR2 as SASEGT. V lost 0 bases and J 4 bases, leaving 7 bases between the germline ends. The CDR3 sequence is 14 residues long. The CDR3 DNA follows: TGTGCCAGCAGTGAAGCGGCTTTGGGAAACACCATATATTTT. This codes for CASSEAALGNTIYF.

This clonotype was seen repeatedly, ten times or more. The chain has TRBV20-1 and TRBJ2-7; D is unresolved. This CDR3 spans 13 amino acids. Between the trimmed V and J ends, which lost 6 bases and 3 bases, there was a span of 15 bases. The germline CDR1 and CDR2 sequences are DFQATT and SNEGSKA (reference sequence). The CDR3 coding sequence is TGCAGTGCCGTAGACGAACGAATCTACGAGCAGTACTTC. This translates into CSAVDERIYEQYF.

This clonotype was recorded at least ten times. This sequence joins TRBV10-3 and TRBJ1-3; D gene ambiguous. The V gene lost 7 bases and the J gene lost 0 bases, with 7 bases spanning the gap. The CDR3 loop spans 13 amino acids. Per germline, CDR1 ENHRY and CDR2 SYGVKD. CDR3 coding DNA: TGTGCCATCAAGGAGAGCTCTGGAAACACCATATATTTT. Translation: CAIKESSGNTIYF.

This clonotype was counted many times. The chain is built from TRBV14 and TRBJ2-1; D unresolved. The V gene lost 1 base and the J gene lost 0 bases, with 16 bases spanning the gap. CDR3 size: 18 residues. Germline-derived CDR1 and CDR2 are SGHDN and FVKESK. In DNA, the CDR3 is TGTGCCAGCAGCCAAGGAATAAGGAGCCCGAGCTCCTACAATGAGCAGTTCTTC. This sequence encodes CASSQGIRSPSSYNEQFF.

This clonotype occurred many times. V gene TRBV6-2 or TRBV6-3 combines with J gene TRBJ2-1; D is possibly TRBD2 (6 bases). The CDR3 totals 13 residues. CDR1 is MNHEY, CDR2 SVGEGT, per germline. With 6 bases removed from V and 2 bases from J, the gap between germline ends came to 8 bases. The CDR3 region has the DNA TGTGCCAGCAGCGGCGGGGCCTACAATGAGCAGTTCTTC. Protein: CASSGGAYNEQFF.

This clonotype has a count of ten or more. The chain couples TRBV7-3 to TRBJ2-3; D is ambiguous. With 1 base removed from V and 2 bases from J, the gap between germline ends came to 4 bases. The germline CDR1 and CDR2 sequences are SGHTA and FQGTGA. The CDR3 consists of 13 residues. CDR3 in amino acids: CASSLKPTDTQYF. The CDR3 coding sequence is TGTGCCAGCAGCTTAAAGCCCACAGATACGCAGTATTTT.

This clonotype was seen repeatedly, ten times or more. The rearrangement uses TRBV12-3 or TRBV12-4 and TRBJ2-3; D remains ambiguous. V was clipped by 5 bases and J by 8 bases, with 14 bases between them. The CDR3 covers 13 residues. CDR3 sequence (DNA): TGTGCCAGCAGTCCCCCCCCCCTGGGTACGCAGTATTTT. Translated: CASSPPPLGTQYF.